This T cell receptor beta chain was documented in a study of blood T cell repertoires in COVID-19. Background on the study: Samples came from the United States, Italy and Spain, spanning acute and convalescent COVID-19. The analysed material was cDNA or gDNA that came from T cells, B-cell-depleted T cells, or PBMCs.

Measured with immunoSEQ multiplex PCR; TCRdb has only the in-frame clones, and not every one. The sample yields roughly 400,000 clones, roughly nine tenths seen once. Trimming stripped 2 bases from V and 0 bases from J, with 19 bases between. This CDR3 is built from 18 residues. What the recovered Cohort 3 donors had was two negative PCRs, clearance, or symptom resolution. The receptor's source is a woman in her twenties or thirties who had recovered from COVID-19. The chain carries TRBV23-1 and TRBJ1-2; a weak D match, TRBD1 (6 bases). TRBV23-1 is sorted into the ORF group, with uncertain function. Sequencing was performed on PBMCs or T cells enriched from blood (not recorded which). In nucleotides, the CDR3 is TGCGCCAGCAGTCAAACCCTCAAGACAGGCAGACCTAACTATGGCTACACCTTC. Its protein is CASSQTLKTGRPNYGYTF.